Below are 31 T cell receptor beta chains sequenced from a single sample in a study of blood T cell repertoires in COVID-19. Some clones are missing from TCRdb's copy, which holds only in-frame ones; the method was immunoSEQ multiplex PCR. Among 340,000 or so clones listed, around 83% were seen once. Sequencing used peripheral blood. The receptors come from a man aged 30 to 39 with active or convalescent COVID-19.

The V gene is TRBV4-1, the J gene TRBJ2-5; tentative D call: TRBD2 (5 bases). Trimming pared 5 bases from V and 1 base from J, leaving 17 bases between. The CDR3 contains 16 residues. CDR1 is MGHRA and CDR2 is YSYEKL in the germline V gene. For the CDR3, the DNA is TGCGCCAGCAGCTCCACCGGGATCCCTACCCAAGAGACCCAGTACTTC. This gives the protein CASSSTGIPTQETQYF.

V is TRBV30 and J is TRBJ2-5; 7 nucleotides match TRBD2. Unmatched junction bases numbered 10, after V lost 3 bases and J lost 3 bases. Germline values: CDR1 GTSNPN, CDR2 SVGIG (reference sequence). CDR3 length: 15 amino acids. The DNA of the CDR3 is TGTGCCTGGAGAGACGGAGGGAGGGGAAAAGAGACCCAGTACTTC. Its translation is CAWRDGGRGKETQYF. Using reference TRBV30 and TRBJ2-5 for the parts outside the CDR3, the full variable domain is SQTIHQWPATLVQPVGSPLSLECTVEGTSNPNLYWYRQAAGRGLQLLFYSVGIGQISSEVPQNLSASRPQDRQFILSSKKLLLSDSGFYLCAWRDGGRGKETQYFGPGTRLLVL.

The J gene is TRBJ1-1, the V gene TRBV30; a weak D match, TRBD1 (6 bases). CDR3 length: 16 amino acids. Trimming removed 5 bases at V and 0 bases at J, with 19 bases between. Germline V gene data show CDR1 as GTSNPN and CDR2 as SVGIG (reference sequence). CDR3 sequence reads: CAWGGGYSGVNTEAFF. The CDR3 DNA reads as TGTGCCTGGGGCGGGGGGTACTCAGGGGTGAACACTGAAGCTTTCTTT.

The CDR3 protein is CATSDSVSYNEQFF. In DNA, the CDR3 is TGTGCCACCAGTGATTCGGTCTCGTACAATGAGCAGTTCTTC. The chain recombines TRBV24-1 with TRBJ2-1, with D uncertain. V dropped 2 bases and J dropped 4 bases, with 8 bases sitting between them. The CDR3 spans 14 residues. Germline CDR1 reads KGHDR; CDR2 reads SFDVKD.

This clone was counted a few times. This sequence joins TRBV12-5 and TRBJ1-1; D unresolved. The CDR3 is 11 residues long. V was trimmed by 9 bases and J by 6 bases, leaving 11 bases between them. Germline V gene lookup returns CDR1 LGHNT and CDR2 FRNRAP. The CDR3 nucleotides read TGTGCTAGCCCCCCGGAGTCTGAAGCTTTCTTT. This sequence encodes CASPPESEAFF.

The V gene is TRBV5-6, the J gene TRBJ1-4; a possible D gene is TRBD1 (6 bases). V was shortened by 1 base and J by 5 bases, with 12 bases between the two germline ends. CDR1 SGHDT and CDR2 YYEEEE come from the germline V gene. This CDR3 has 15 residues. The CDR3 sequence: CASSLFGGQNEKLFF. DNA of the CDR3: TGTGCCAGCAGCTTGTTTGGGGGCCAGAATGAAAAACTGTTTTTT.

This clone was observed a few times. The chain carries TRBV28 and TRBJ2-7, with 8 bases identical to TRBD2. The CDR3 runs to 15 residues. Germline V gene sequence: CDR1 MDHEN, CDR2 SYDVKM. Losses at the gene ends were 6 bases for V and 4 bases for J; bases not matched to a gene: 11. The CDR3 is CASSLQGLAQYEQYF. As DNA, the CDR3 is TGTGCCAGCAGCCTCCAAGGACTAGCACAGTACGAGCAGTACTTC.

The chain combines TRBV4-1 with TRBJ1-6; the D gene is possibly TRBD1 (5 bases). The CDR3 runs to 16 residues. V lost 0 bases to trimming and J lost 6 bases, with 12 bases between them. Germline V gene lookup returns CDR1 MGHRA and CDR2 YSYEKL. CDR3 sequence reads: CASSQDSQGRNSPLHF. DNA of the CDR3: TGCGCCAGCAGCCAAGATTCCCAGGGTCGTAATTCACCCCTCCACTTT.

A few counts support this clone. The V and J genes are TRBV30 and TRBJ2-2, with D possibly matching TRBD1 (5 bases). The CDR3 spans 13 residues. Germline CDR1 GTSNPN, CDR2 SVGIG (reference sequence). The V end lost 3 bases, the J end lost 7 bases, and 12 bases lay between the germline ends. Here the CDR3 DNA reads TGTGCCTGGAGGTTAGGGGCTGGCGGGGAGCTGTTTTTT. This gives the protein CAWRLGAGGELFF.

The chain carries TRBV4-3 and TRBJ2-7, with D possibly being TRBD1 (5 bases). The germline V gene encodes CDR1 LGHNA and CDR2 YSLEER. The CDR3 covers 15 residues. V shed 0 bases and J shed 7 bases, with 16 bases lying between them. This CDR3 is CASSQDSGSLGEQYF. CDR3 nucleotides: TGCGCCAGCAGCCAAGATTCAGGGTCCCTTGGTGAGCAGTACTTC.

J is TRBJ1-2 and V is TRBV6-5; 9 nucleotides match TRBD1. Trimming took 8 bases from V and 5 from J; bases not matched to a gene: 9. CDR3 size: 14 residues. Germline assignment: CDR1 MNHEY and CDR2 SVGAGI. CDR3 residues: CASSTGGGMYGYTF. In nucleotides, the CDR3 is TGTGCCAGCTCGACAGGGGGAGGTATGTATGGCTACACCTTC.

This clone was recorded once. The chain uses TRBV10-3 and TRBJ1-3; D may be TRBD1 (5 bases). The CDR3 has 12 amino acids. The germline V gene encodes CDR1 ENHRY and CDR2 SYGVKD. The V and J ends lost 8 bases and 3 bases respectively, with 8 bases between them. CDR3 DNA: TGTGCCATCTCAGACAGTGGAAACACCATATATTTT. This translates into CAISDSGNTIYF.

The rearrangement links TRBV7-2 to TRBJ1-3; 7 nucleotides match TRBD1. This CDR3 is 15 amino acids long. V shed 5 bases, J shed 4 bases, and the junction held 8 bases outside the gene matches. Germline V CDR1 and CDR2: SGHTA, FQGNSA. This CDR3 reads CASSTRQGSGNTIYF. The CDR3 coding sequence is TGTGCCAGCAGCACCCGACAGGGATCGGGAAACACCATATATTTT.

V gene TRBV7-2 combines with J gene TRBJ2-7; tentatively, D is TRBD2 (6 bases). Germline V CDR1 and CDR2: SGHTA, FQGNSA. The germline V and J ends were trimmed by 4 bases and 3 bases, with 19 bases remaining between them. The CDR3 spans 16 residues. As DNA, the CDR3 is TGTGCCAGCAGCTCTATCCTGGGGGGTTCGGGCTACGAGCAGTACTTC. Translation: CASSSILGGSGYEQYF.

The J gene is TRBJ1-1, the V gene TRBV9; 8 positions agree with TRBD1. The V segment lost 3 bases and the J segment 5 bases; nucleotides outside the gene matches: 6. Per germline, CDR1 SGDLS and CDR2 YYNGEE. The CDR3 contains 14 residues. CDR3 sequence reads: CASSAHRGTTEAFF. DNA of the CDR3: TGTGCCAGCAGCGCCCACAGGGGGACGACTGAAGCTTTCTTT. Full variable domain (outside the CDR3, taken from reference TRBV9 and TRBJ1-1): DSGVTQTPKHLITATGQRVTLRCSPRSGDLSVYWYQQSLDQGLQFLIQYYNGEERAKGNILERFSAQQFPDLHSELNLSSLELGDSALYFCASSAHRGTTEAFFGQGTRLTVV.

J is TRBJ1-2 and V is TRBV29-1; 7 bases line up with TRBD1. This CDR3 spans 11 amino acids. The V gene's germline CDR1 is SQVTM and CDR2 ANQGSEA. J was trimmed by 4 bases and V by 7 bases; bases with no gene match: 3. CDR3 in DNA: TGCAGCGCCGGGACAGTCTATGGCTACACCTTC. It is translated as CSAGTVYGYTF.

A note on this clone: Additional DNA sequences in this sample encode the identical CDR3. This chain uses TRBV7-9 with TRBJ2-1; the D gene is possibly TRBD1 (6 bases). Germline values: CDR1 SEHNR, CDR2 FQNEAQ (reference sequence). The CDR3 consists of 14 residues. V gave up 6 bases and J gave up 0 bases, with 9 bases separating them. DNA for the CDR3: TGTGCCAGCAGTCAGGGGAGCTCCTACAATGAGCAGTTCTTC. It yields the protein CASSQGSSYNEQFF.

DNA of the CDR3: TGTGCCAGCAGCGCCGGGACAGGGGGATACGAGCAGTACTTC. It yields the protein CASSAGTGGYEQYF. The chain recombines TRBV9 with TRBJ2-7; TRBD1 agrees at 11 bases. The CDR3 consists of 14 residues. Trimming cost V 3 bases and J 4 bases; bases outside gene matches: 3. The germline V gene has CDR1 SGDLS and CDR2 YYNGEE.

There are a few counts of this clone. V is TRBV3-1 (or the pseudogene TRBV3-2) and J is TRBJ2-5; TRBD2 matches at 11 bases. CDR1 and CDR2 from the germline V gene are LGHDT and YNNKEL (reference sequence). The CDR3 consists of 15 residues. V gave up 2 bases and J gave up 5 bases; unmatched junction bases: 4. As DNA, the CDR3 is TGTGCCAGCAGCCAAAAACTAGCGGGGGTTGAGACCCAGTACTTC. Translation gives CASSQKLAGVETQYF.

The rearrangement joins TRBV30 to TRBJ2-1; weak D call: TRBD2 (5 bases). The CDR3 totals 12 residues. The germline V gene has CDR1 GTSNPN and CDR2 SVGIG (reference sequence). V shed 1 base and J shed 10 bases, with 11 bases lying between them. The DNA for the CDR3 is TGTGCCTGGAGTGGGTTACCGGGGGAGCAGTTCTTC. This translates into CAWSGLPGEQFF. Filled out from reference TRBV30 and TRBJ2-1, the complete variable domain reads SQTIHQWPATLVQPVGSPLSLECTVEGTSNPNLYWYRQAAGRGLQLLFYSVGIGQISSEVPQNLSASRPQDRQFILSSKKLLLSDSGFYLCAWSGLPGEQFFGPGTRLTVL.

CDR3 DNA sequence: TGTGCCAGCAGGCTACTAGGCGGCATTCAGTACTTC. It codes for CASRLLGGIQYF. The chain uses TRBV2 and TRBJ2-4; possible D gene TRBD2, 5 bases. Germline CDR1 SNHLY, CDR2 FYNNEI. Trimming removed 6 bases from V and 9 bases from J, with 12 bases in between. The CDR3 totals 12 residues.

The chain combines TRBV10-3 with TRBJ2-2; D may be TRBD2 (6 bases). Trimming pared 0 bases from V and 5 bases from J, leaving 16 bases between. From germline, CDR1 is ENHRY and CDR2 SYGVKD. This CDR3 is built from 17 residues. The DNA of the CDR3 is TGTGCCATCAGTGAGTCGACGACGGCGGGGAGAACCGGGGAGCTGTTTTTT. The encoded protein is CAISESTTAGRTGELFF.

The chain joins TRBV29-1 to TRBJ2-3; 13 bases fit TRBD2. The ends lost 7 bases at V and 6 bases at J; junction bases unmatched: 13. The germline CDR1 and CDR2 sequences are SQVTM and ANQGSEA. CDR3 length: 16 residues. In DNA, the CDR3 is TGCAGCGCTACGGGACTAGCGGGGCCTCAGTTGGATACGCAGTATTTT. As protein: CSATGLAGPQLDTQYF.

This chain connects TRBV24-1 to TRBJ1-5, with TRBD1 matching 11 bases. V shed 12 bases and J 2 bases; nucleotides not matched to a gene: 8. The CDR3 loop spans 15 amino acids. The germline V gene has CDR1 KGHDR and CDR2 SFDVKD. CDR3 amino acids: CAAGTGGFGNQPQHF. The CDR3, as DNA: TGTGCCGCAGGGACAGGGGGTTTTGGCAATCAGCCCCAGCATTTT.

The genes are TRBV30 and TRBJ1-2; D is uncertain. V lost 0 bases and J 8 bases, leaving 10 bases between the germline ends. Germline CDR1 is GTSNPN and CDR2 is SVGIG (reference sequence). This CDR3 comprises 12 residues. DNA for the CDR3: TGTGCCTGGAGTGTCGAGGTTGTGGGCTACACCTTC. Its protein is CAWSVEVVGYTF.

This clone appeared a few times. V is TRBV7-9 and J is TRBJ1-1; TRBD1 might be the D (6 bases). V was clipped by 3 bases and J by 6 bases, with 11 bases between them. The germline V gene has CDR1 SEHNR and CDR2 FQNEAQ (reference sequence). The CDR3 sequence is 13 residues long. The CDR3 DNA reads as TGTGCCAGCAGCTTTTCACAGGGATCTGAAGCTTTCTTT. Translating it yields CASSFSQGSEAFF.

The DNA of the CDR3 is TGTGCCAGCAGTTCCAGCGGGGGGCCCACAGATACGCAGTATTTT. This encodes CASSSSGGPTDTQYF. The chain links TRBV7-2 to TRBJ2-3; 9 nucleotides line up with TRBD2. The CDR3 totals 15 residues. Per the germline V gene, CDR1 is SGHTA and CDR2 is FQGNSA. Losses at the gene ends were 6 bases for V and 2 bases for J; bases not matched to a gene: 6.

This clone has a handful of counts. The chain recombines TRBV7-2 with TRBJ2-3, with no clear D. The CDR3 has 14 residues. The germline gives CDR1 SGHTA, CDR2 FQGNSA. V lost 2 bases to trimming and J lost 4 bases, with 10 bases between them. Written as DNA, the CDR3 is TGTGCCAGCAGCTTACCAACAAAATCAGATACGCAGTATTTT. Protein product: CASSLPTKSDTQYF.

Concerning this clone itself: The junction departs from the called germline gene at one end, perhaps through a read error. CDR3 sequence (DNA): TGTGCCAGCAGCCTAGCTCCGGGGGATGGCACGCAGTATTTT. Amino acids: CASSLAPGDGTQYF. The V call is TRBV7-7, the J call TRBJ2-3; tentative D call: TRBD2 (6 bases). CDR1 and CDR2 from the germline V gene are SSHAT and FNYEAQ (reference sequence). The CDR3 has 14 amino acids.

The chain employs TRBV11-3 and TRBJ2-3; TRBD2 matches 7 bases. V dropped 4 bases and J dropped 1; count of bases not matched to a gene: 5. CDR1 is SGHNT and CDR2 is YENEEA in the germline V gene. There are 15 residues in the CDR3. CDR3 nucleotide sequence: TGTGCCAGCAGCTCTACTAGCGAACGCACAGATACGCAGTATTTT. Protein: CASSSTSERTDTQYF.

The chain carries TRBV12-3 or TRBV12-4 and TRBJ1-2; no clear D gene. The CDR3 is made up of 13 amino acids. Trimming left V 6 bases short and J 2 bases short, with 10 bases between. The CDR3 DNA is TGTGCCAGCAGCTGGGGAGCCAACTATGGCTACACCTTC. Translating it yields CASSWGANYGYTF.